Following are 14 T cell receptor beta chains from one sample sequenced in a study of blood T cell repertoires in COVID-19. Measured with immunoSEQ multiplex PCR; TCRdb has only the in-frame clones, and not every one. Of 100,000 to 140,000 clones detected, 84% appear once; the ten largest clones hold less than 5%. Sequencing used peripheral blood. The source is a human donor in a cohort sampled during active COVID-19.

The V and J genes are TRBV5-1 and TRBJ1-1; 7 bases align to TRBD1. Germline V gene lookup returns CDR1 SGHRS and CDR2 YFSETQ. The ends lost 2 bases at V and 8 bases at J; junction bases unmatched: 0. The length of the CDR3 is 11 residues. CDR3 loop: CASSLQGEAFF. The CDR3 nucleotides read TGCGCCAGCAGCTTACAGGGGGAAGCTTTCTTT.

The CDR3 loop is CAWRGGFNQPQHF. The CDR3 bases are TGTGCCTGGAGAGGAGGGTTCAATCAGCCCCAGCATTTT. The rearrangement uses TRBV30 and TRBJ1-5; no clear D gene. Trimming took off 3 bases at V and 3 bases at J, with 9 bases between the two ends. Germline lookup yields CDR1 GTSNPN and CDR2 SVGIG (reference sequence). The CDR3 has 13 residues.

The CDR3 nucleotides read TGTGCCAGCAGTGAGCAGGGGGCGCCGGGGGAGACCCAGTACTTC. Translation: CASSEQGAPGETQYF. The rearrangement joins TRBV6-4 to TRBJ2-5, with TRBD1 matching over 8 bases. This CDR3 is 15 amino acids long. CDR1 and CDR2 from the germline V gene are MRHNA and SNTAGT. The junction had 8 bases not matched to a gene; V was cut back by 3 bases and J by 5 bases.

For the CDR3, the DNA is TGTGCCAGCAACCCCGGGTCGGCTCGCTCCTACAATGAGCAGTTCTTC. This codes for CASNPGSARSYNEQFF. V is TRBV28 and J is TRBJ2-1; D remains ambiguous. Germline CDR1 is MDHEN and CDR2 is SYDVKM. Trimming removed 7 bases from V and 0 bases from J, with 16 bases in between. The CDR3 length is 16 residues.

The chain uses TRBV6-5 and TRBJ1-6, with D maybe TRBD1 (5 bases). Trimming removed 8 bases at V and 7 bases at J, with 15 bases between. The germline gives CDR1 MNHEY, CDR2 SVGAGI. The CDR3 length is 14 residues. The CDR3 coding sequence is TGTGCCAGCCCGGGGGAGGTCGAGAATTCACCCCTCCACTTT. Translating it yields CASPGEVENSPLHF.

J is TRBJ1-1 and V is TRBV19; D is possibly TRBD1 (6 bases). The germline V and J ends were trimmed by 3 bases and 5 bases, with 13 bases remaining between them. Germline loops: CDR1 LNHDA, CDR2 SQIVND (reference sequence). The CDR3 loop spans 14 amino acids. The CDR3 DNA sequence: TGTGCCAGTAGTATTGGGCAGGGGCGGACTGAAGCTTTCTTT. Its translation: CASSIGQGRTEAFF.

The rearrangement joins TRBV19 to TRBJ1-1; 9 bases are a match to TRBD1. Germline values: CDR1 LNHDA, CDR2 SQIVND (reference sequence). The J segment lost 2 bases and the V segment lost 5 bases, leaving 6 bases of the junction unmatched. This CDR3 is 15 amino acids long. CDR3 DNA: TGTGCCAGTAGTTCACCGGACAGGGGAAACACTGAAGCTTTCTTT. It specifies CASSSPDRGNTEAFF.

The chain couples TRBV7-9 to TRBJ1-5, with no clear D. CDR1 and CDR2 (germline): SEHNR, FQNEAQ (reference sequence). The V end lost 2 bases, the J end lost 0 bases, and 14 bases lay between the germline ends. The CDR3 contains 17 residues. The CDR3 nucleotides read TGTGCCAGCAGCTTATGGCGGGGTGACGTTAGCAATCAGCCCCAGCATTTT. Encoded protein: CASSLWRGDVSNQPQHF.

In this sample, this clone turned up a few times. The chain links TRBV30 to TRBJ2-7; D not certain. This CDR3 is 13 amino acids long. With 3 bases removed from V and 0 bases from J, the gap between germline ends came to 9 bases. Germline lookup yields CDR1 GTSNPN and CDR2 SVGIG (reference sequence). Written as DNA, the CDR3 is TGTGCCTGGAGGTTAAGCGACTCCTACGAGCAGTACTTC. Protein sequence: CAWRLSDSYEQYF.

The chain recombines TRBV28 with TRBJ2-7; TRBD2 aligns across 8 bases. The CDR3 totals 16 residues. V gave up 4 bases and J gave up 2 bases; unmatched junction bases: 10. CDR1 and CDR2 (germline): MDHEN, SYDVKM. CDR3 coding DNA: TGTGCCAGCAGTTCCGGGGCTAGCGGGTTTACCTACGAGCAGTACGTC. Its protein is CASSSGASGFTYEQYV.

The chain joins TRBV5-1 to TRBJ1-1, with TRBD1 as a possible D gene (6 bases). Germline V lookup: CDR1 SGHRS, CDR2 YFSETQ. The germline V and J ends were trimmed by 7 bases and 0 bases, with 13 bases remaining between them. The CDR3 spans 14 residues. CDR3 DNA sequence: TGCGCCAGCTCTCCGGACAGCATGAACACTGAAGCTTTCTTT. Its protein product is CASSPDSMNTEAFF. Combining the CDR3 with reference TRBV5-1 and TRBJ1-1 gives the whole variable domain KAGVTQTPRYLIKTRGQQVTLSCSPISGHRSVSWYQQTPGQGLQFLFEYFSETQRNKGNFPGRFSGRQFSNSRSEMNVSTLELGDSALYLCASSPDSMNTEAFFGQGTRLTVV.

This clone was detected only a few times. The gene calls are TRBV4-1 and TRBJ1-5, with D possibly TRBD1 on 5 matching bases. The CDR3 has 15 amino acids. Germline V CDR1 and CDR2: MGHRA, YSYEKL. Trimming cost V 5 bases and J 4 bases, with 15 bases left between them. The CDR3 DNA reads as TGCGCCAGCAGCAGCGGGACTAATGATAATCAGCCCCAGCATTTT. This gives the protein CASSSGTNDNQPQHF.

This chain joins TRBV5-4 and TRBJ2-6; no clear D gene. The CDR3 length is 19 residues. Germline CDR1 and CDR2: SGHNT and YYREEE (reference sequence). V gave up 0 bases and J gave up 0 bases, with 16 bases separating them. This CDR3 reads CASSLGAAGPYSGANVLTF. The CDR3, as DNA: TGTGCCAGCAGCTTGGGTGCCGCAGGTCCCTACTCTGGGGCCAACGTCCTGACTTTC. The full variable domain, with the rest looked up from reference TRBV5-4 and TRBJ2-6, is ETGVTQSPTHLIKTRGQQVTLRCSSQSGHNTVSWYQQALGQGPQFIFQYYREEENGRGNFPPRFSGLQFPNYSSELNVNALELDDSALYLCASSLGAAGPYSGANVLTFGAGSRLTVL.

This chain connects TRBV4-1 to TRBJ2-5; 12 bases match TRBD2. With 4 bases clipped from V and 3 bases from J, the junction kept 21 bases outside the gene matches. Looked up from germline, CDR1 is MGHRA and CDR2 is YSYEKL. The CDR3 runs to 21 residues. The chain's CDR3 is CASSPSILGLAGPRGKETQYF. The CDR3 DNA sequence: TGCGCCAGCAGCCCCTCAATTCTCGGACTAGCGGGACCTAGGGGTAAAGAGACCCAGTACTTC.